This entry describes one T cell receptor beta chain. What it binds is unknown. This entry comes from a study of cytomegalovirus exposure and HLA in healthy donors. Study-level background: Most donors, less than 85% of a few hundred genotyped, fell in the Caucasian-associated ancestry cluster. Study-level points and caveats: It was only CMV serostatus that was available as immune exposure information. Likely technical artifact: a cluster of highly shared sequence variants.

With 60 Vbeta and 13 Jbeta primers, the PCR was carried out. Only in-frame clones appear in the TCRdb table, and some are missing; sequencing was by immunoSEQ multiplex PCR. The sample holds about 140,000 clones, more than 70% seen once. The V end lost 5 bases, the J end lost 5 bases, and 19 bases lay between the germline ends. From germline, CDR1 is KGHSH and CDR2 LQKENI. This CDR3 is 17 amino acids long. The material sequenced was PBMCs. The TCR sequence derives from a man aged 35-49 years in good health and CMV-seronegative. The V call is TRBV18, the J call TRBJ1-6, with D perhaps TRBD1 (6 bases). The chain's CDR3 is CASSSTSGAWNNSPLHF. In DNA form, the CDR3 reads TGTGCCAGCTCATCGACATCAGGGGCTTGGAATAATTCACCCCTCCACTTT.